The T cell receptor (beta chain) described here comes from a study of human T cells and chemical hapten exposure. Indicated time point: patch test 3, about 24 weeks after DPC sensitization. Treatment denoted: therapeutic diphenylcyclopropenone sensitization with weekly scalp DPC. TCRdb called the RACE reads again in MiXCR, with one record for every CDR3 protein. The sample carries some 170,000 distinct CDR3 sequences, around a quarter recorded once. This TCR derives from a woman under 30 with alopecia areata. Some clones in this sample may be carry-over from other donors' samples. Sequenced material: whole blood, taken in connection with sensitization to the hapten diphenylcyclopropenone (DPC).

The DNA of the CDR3 is TGCAGCGTTGGAGCCCGGGGGCATACCGGGGAGCTGTTTTTT. Protein product: CSVGARGHTGELFF. The chain carries TRBV29-1 and TRBJ2-2; D may be TRBD1 or TRBD2 (6 bases each). The CDR3 is made up of 14 amino acids. V was cut by 4 bases and J by 5 bases, with 14 bases left in between. The germline CDR1 and CDR2 sequences are SQVTM and ANQGSEA.